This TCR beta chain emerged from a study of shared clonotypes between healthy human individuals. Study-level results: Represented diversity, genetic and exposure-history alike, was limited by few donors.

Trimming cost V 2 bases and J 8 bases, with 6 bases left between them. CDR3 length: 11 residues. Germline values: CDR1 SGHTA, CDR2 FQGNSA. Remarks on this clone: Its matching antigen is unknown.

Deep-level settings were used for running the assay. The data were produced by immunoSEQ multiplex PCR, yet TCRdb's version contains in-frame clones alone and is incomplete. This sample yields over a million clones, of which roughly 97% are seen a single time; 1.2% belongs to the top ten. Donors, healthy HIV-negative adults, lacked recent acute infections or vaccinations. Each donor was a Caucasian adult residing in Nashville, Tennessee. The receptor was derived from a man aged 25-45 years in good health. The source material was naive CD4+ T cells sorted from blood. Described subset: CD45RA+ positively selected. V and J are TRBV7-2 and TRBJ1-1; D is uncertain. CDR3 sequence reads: CASSLQREAFF. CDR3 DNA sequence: TGTGCCAGCAGCTTACAAAGAGAAGCTTTCTTT.